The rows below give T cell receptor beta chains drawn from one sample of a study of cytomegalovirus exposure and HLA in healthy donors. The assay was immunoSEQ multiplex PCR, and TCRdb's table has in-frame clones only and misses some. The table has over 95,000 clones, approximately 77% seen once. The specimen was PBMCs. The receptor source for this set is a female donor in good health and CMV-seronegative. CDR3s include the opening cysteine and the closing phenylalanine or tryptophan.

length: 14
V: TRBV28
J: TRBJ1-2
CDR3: CASSQRTGFYGYTF

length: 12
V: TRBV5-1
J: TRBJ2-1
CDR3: CASSSTGNEQFF

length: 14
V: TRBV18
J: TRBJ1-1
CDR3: CASSPGQRNTEAFF

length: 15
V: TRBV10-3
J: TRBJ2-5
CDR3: CAISAGRGSGETQYF

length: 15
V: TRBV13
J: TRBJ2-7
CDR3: CASSSPGQGSYEQYF

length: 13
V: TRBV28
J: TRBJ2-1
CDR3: CASGLAGGAEQFF

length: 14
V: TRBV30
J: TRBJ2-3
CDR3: CAWSVGLASDTQYF

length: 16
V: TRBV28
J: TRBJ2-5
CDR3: CASTPPRYRLEETQYF

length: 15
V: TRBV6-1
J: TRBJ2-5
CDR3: CASSEADTSQETQYF

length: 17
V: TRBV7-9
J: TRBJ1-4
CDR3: CASSYRGRFETNEKLFF

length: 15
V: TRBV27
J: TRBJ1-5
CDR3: CASSPQTGLGQPQHF

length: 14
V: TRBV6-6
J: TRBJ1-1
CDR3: CASSYDRMNTEAFF

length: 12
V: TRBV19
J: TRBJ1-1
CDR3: CASSWTETEAFF

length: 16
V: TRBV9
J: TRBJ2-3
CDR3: CASSVAGNDYTDTQYF

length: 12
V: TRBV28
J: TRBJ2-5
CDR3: CASSLGEGTQYF

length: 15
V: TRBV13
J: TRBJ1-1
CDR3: CASSSTQTVNTEAFF

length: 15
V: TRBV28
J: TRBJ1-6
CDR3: CASSKRQGGGSPLHF

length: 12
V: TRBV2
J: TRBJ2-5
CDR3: CASSVQQETQYF

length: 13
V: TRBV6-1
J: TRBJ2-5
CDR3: CASSGSDQETQYF

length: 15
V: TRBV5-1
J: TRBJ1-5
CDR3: CASSLDPGQNQPQHF

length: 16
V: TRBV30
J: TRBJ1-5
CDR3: CAWSVGRSGGNQPQHF

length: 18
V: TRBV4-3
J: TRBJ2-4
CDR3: CASSQVVWTSGRAGGQYF

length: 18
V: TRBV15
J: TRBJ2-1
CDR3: CATSRLAAQVITDNEQFF

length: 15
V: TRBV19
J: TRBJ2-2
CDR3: CASRDGSLLFGELFF

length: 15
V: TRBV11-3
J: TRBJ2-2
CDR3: CASSLAASSTGELFF

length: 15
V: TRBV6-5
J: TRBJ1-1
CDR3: CASSIQGMKNTEAFF

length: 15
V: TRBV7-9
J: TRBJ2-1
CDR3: CSSSPPRRLGNEQFF

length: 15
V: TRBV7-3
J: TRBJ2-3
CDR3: CASSPSGLAGDTQYF

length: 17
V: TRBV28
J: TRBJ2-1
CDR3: CASSSLAGFLSYNEQFF

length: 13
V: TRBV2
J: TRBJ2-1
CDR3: CASSEGTGGRQFF

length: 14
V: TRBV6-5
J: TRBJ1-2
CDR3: CASSYREQNYGYTF

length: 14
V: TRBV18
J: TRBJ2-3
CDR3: CASSPTSGADTQYF

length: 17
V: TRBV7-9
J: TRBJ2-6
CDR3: CSSTETGKSSGANVLTF

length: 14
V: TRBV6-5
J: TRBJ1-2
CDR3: CASGTGQRAFGYTF

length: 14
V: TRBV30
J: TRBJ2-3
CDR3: CAWDIGSSTDTQYF

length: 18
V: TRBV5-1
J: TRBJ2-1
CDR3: CASSLGASGERGYNEQFF

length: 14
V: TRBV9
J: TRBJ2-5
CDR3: CASSGTTNQETQYF

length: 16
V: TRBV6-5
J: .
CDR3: CASSYSRGHPFYEQYF

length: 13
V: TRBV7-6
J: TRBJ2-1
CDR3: CASSLDWFNEQFF

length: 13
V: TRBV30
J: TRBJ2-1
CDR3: CAWTSGRGNEQFF

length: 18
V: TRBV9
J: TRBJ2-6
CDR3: CASSVRLAGVTGANVLTF

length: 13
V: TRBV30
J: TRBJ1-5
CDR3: CAWRGPSNQPQHF

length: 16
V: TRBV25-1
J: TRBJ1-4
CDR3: CASSPGTSLPNEKLFF

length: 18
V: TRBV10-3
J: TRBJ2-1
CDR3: CAISQGIAGGGSYNEQFF

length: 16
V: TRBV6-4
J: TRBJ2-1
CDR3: CASSDSGAQGAGEQFF

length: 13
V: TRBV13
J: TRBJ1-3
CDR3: CASSFRAGNTIYF